What follows are 3 T cell receptor beta chains derived from one specimen sequenced in a study of T cells in localized non-small cell lung cancer. Clones were read by immunoSEQ multiplex PCR, and TCRdb kept only the in-frame ones, dropping some. The data hold 20,000 to 30,000 clones, with 81% observed a single time. Material: peripheral blood, obtained before any cancer treatment. Receptor source: a man aged 40-75 years with stage III squamous cell lung carcinoma.

The chain employs TRBV29-1 and TRBJ1-6; 7 bases agree with TRBD1. The J segment lost 8 bases and the V segment lost 1 base, leaving 5 bases of the junction unmatched. This CDR3 has 14 amino acids. Looked up from germline, CDR1 is SQVTM and CDR2 is ANQGSEA. This CDR3 reads CSVEVLGQDSPLHF. The CDR3 DNA follows: TGCAGCGTTGAAGTGCTAGGACAGGATTCACCCCTCCACTTT.

The chain carries TRBV2 and TRBJ2-1; no clear D gene. Trimming pared 11 bases from V and 6 bases from J, leaving 14 bases between. Germline CDR1 SNHLY, CDR2 FYNNEI. There are 12 residues in the CDR3. CDR3 in DNA: TGTGCCGTCGAAGTCGAGTCCAATGAGCAGTTCTTC. Translating it yields CAVEVESNEQFF.

V is TRBV7-3 and J is TRBJ1-5; no firm D call. Germline CDR1 SGHTA, CDR2 FQGTGA. The V end lost 5 bases, the J end lost 5 bases, and 13 bases lay between the germline ends. The CDR3 length is 14 residues. Here the CDR3 reads CASSPSGGDQPQHF. CDR3 in DNA: TGTGCCAGCAGCCCAAGCGGAGGAGATCAGCCCCAGCATTTT.